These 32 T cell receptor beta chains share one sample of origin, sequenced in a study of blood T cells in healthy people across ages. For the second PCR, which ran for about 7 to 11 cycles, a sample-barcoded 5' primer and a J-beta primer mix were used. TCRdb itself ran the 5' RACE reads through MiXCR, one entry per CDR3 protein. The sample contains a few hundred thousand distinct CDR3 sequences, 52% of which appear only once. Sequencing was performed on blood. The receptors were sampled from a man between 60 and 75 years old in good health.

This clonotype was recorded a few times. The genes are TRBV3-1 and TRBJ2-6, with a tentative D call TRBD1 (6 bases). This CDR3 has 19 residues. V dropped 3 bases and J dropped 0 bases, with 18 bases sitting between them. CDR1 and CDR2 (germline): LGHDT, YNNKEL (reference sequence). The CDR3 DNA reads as TGTGCCAGCAGCCATGGCAGAGTGGGACAAAACTCTGGGGCCAACGTCCTGACTTTC. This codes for CASSHGRVGQNSGANVLTF.

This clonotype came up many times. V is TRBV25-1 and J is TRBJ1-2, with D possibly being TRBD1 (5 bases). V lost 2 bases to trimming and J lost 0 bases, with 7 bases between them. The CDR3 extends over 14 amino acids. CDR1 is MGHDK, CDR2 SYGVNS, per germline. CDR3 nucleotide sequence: TGTGCCAGCAGTGAAGGGGGAGCTAACTATGGCTACACCTTC. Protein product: CASSEGGANYGYTF.

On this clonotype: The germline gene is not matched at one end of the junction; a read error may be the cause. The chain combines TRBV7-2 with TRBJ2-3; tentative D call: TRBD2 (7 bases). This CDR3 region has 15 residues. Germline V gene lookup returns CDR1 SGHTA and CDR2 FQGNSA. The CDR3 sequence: CACSLGAGAGDTQYF. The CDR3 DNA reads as TGTGCCTGCAGCTTAGGGGCGGGGGCAGGAGATACGCAGTATTTT. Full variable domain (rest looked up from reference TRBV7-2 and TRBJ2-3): GAGVSQSPSNKVTEKGKDVELRCDPISGHTALYWYRQSLGQGLEFLIYFQGNSAPDKSGLPSDRFSAERTGGSVSTLTIQRTQQEDSAVYLCACSLGAGAGDTQYFGPGTRLTVL.

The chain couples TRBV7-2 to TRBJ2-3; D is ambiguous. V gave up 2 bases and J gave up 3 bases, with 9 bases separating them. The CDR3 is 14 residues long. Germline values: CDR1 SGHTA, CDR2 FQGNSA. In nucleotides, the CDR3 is TGTACCAGCAGCTTATCCTTTAGGACAGATACGCAGTATTTT. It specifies CTSSLSFRTDTQYF.

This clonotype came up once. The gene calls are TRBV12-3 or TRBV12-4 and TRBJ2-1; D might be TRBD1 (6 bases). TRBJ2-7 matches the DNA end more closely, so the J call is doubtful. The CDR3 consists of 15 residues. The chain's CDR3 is CASSTGLSSYNEQYF. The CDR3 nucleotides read TGTGCCAGCAGCACAGGGCTCAGCTCCTACAATGAGCAGTACTTC.

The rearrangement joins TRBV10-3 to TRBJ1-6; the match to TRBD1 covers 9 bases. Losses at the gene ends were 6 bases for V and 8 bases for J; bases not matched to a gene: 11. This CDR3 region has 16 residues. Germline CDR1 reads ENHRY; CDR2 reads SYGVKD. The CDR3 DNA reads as TGTGCCATCAGGAAAACAGGGGGCGGCCCTGATTCACCCCTCCACTTT. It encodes CAIRKTGGGPDSPLHF.

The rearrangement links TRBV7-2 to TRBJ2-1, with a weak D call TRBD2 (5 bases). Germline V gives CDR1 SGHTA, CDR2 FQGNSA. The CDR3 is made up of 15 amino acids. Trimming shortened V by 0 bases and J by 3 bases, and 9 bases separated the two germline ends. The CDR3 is CASSLAGGCYNEQFF. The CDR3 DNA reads TGTGCCAGCAGCTTAGCTGGCGGGTGCTACAATGAGCAGTTCTTC.

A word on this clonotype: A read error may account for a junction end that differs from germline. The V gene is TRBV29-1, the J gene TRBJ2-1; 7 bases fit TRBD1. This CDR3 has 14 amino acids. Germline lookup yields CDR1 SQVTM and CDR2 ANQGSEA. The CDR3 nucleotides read TGCAGCGTTTCGGCCGGGACAGCCTACAATGAGCGGTTCTTC. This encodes CSVSAGTAYNERFF.

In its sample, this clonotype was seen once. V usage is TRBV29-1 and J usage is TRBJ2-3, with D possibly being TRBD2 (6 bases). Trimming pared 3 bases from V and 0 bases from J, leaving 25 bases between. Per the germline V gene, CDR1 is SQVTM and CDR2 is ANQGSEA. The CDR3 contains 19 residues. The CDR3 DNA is TGCAGCGTTGAGGGTGGTGCGGGAAGCCAAGGGACTAGCACAGATACGCAGTATTTT. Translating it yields CSVEGGAGSQGTSTDTQYF.

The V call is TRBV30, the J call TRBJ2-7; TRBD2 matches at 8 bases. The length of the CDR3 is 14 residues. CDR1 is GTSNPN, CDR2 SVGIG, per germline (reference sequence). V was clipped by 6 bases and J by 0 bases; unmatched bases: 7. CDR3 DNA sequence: TGTGCCTGCCCCCGCGGGACTAGCTCCTACGAGCAGTACTTC. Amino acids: CACPRGTSSYEQYF.

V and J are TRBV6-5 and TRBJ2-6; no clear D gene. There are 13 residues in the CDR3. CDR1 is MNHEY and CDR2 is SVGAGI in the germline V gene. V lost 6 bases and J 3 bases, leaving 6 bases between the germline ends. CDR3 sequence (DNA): TGTGCCAGCAGGTTGGATGGGGCCAACGTCCTGACTTTC. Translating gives CASRLDGANVLTF.

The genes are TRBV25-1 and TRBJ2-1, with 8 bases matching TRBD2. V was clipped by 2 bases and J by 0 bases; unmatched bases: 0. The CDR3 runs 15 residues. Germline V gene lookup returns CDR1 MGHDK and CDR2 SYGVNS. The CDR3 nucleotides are TGTGCCAGCAGTGAAGCGGGAGGCTCCTACAATGAGCAGTTCTTC. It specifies CASSEAGGSYNEQFF.

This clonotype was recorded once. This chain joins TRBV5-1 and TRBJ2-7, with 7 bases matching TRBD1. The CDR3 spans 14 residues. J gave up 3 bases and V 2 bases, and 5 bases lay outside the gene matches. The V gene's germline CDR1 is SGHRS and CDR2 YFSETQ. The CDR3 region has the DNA TGCGCCAGCAGCTTTGGGGACAGATTCTACGAGCAGTACTTC. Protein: CASSFGDRFYEQYF.

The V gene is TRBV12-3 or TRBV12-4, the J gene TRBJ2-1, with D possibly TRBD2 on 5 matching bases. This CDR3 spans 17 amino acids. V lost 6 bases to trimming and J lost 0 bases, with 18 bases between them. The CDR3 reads CASSPSPLRASYNEQFF. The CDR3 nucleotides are TGTGCCAGCAGCCCTTCGCCCCTGAGGGCCTCCTACAATGAGCAGTTCTTC.

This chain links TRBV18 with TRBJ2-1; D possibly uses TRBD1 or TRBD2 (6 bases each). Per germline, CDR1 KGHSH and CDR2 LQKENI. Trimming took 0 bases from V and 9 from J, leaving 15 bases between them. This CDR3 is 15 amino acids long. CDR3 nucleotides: TGTGCCAGCTCACCACCTACCGGGAGAGGGGGTGAGCAGTTCTTC. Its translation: CASSPPTGRGGEQFF.

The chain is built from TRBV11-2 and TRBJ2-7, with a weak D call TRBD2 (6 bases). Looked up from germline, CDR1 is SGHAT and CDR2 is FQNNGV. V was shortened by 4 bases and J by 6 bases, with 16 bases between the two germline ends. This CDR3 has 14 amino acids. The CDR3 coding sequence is TGTGCCAGCAGCTACACCGGGAGAACCGGCGAGCAGTACTTC. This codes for CASSYTGRTGEQYF.

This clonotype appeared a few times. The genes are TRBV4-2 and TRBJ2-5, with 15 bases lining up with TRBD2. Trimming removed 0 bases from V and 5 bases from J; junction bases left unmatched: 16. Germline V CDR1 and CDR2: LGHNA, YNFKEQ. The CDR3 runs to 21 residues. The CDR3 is CASSQDQWTSGGADLRETQYF. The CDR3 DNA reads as TGTGCCAGCAGCCAAGATCAGTGGACTAGCGGGGGGGCCGACCTTAGGGAGACCCAGTACTTC.

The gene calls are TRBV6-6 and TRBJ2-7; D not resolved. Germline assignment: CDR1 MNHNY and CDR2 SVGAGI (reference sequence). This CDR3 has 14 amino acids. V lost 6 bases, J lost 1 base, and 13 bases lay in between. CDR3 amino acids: CASRATSSSYEQYF. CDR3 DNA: TGTGCCAGCAGGGCCACGAGCTCGTCCTACGAGCAGTACTTC.

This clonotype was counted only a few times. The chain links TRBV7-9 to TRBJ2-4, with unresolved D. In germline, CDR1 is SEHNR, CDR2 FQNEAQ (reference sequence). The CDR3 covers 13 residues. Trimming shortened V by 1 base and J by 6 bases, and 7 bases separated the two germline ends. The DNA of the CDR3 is TGTGCCAGCAGCTTAGGCGAACGAAACATTCAGTACTTC. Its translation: CASSLGERNIQYF.

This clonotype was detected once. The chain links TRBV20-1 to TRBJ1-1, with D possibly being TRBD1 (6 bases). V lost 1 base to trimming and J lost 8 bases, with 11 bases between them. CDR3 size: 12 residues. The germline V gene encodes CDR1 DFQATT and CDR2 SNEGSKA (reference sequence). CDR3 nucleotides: TGCAGTGCTAGAGGGATGCAGGGGGAAGCTTTCTTT. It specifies CSARGMQGEAFF.

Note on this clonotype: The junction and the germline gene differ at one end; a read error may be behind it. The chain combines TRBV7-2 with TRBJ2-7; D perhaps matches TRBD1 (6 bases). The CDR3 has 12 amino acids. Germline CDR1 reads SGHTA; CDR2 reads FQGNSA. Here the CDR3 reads CASSFTGCLWFF. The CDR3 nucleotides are TGTGCCAGCAGCTTTACAGGGTGCCTGTGGTTCTTC.

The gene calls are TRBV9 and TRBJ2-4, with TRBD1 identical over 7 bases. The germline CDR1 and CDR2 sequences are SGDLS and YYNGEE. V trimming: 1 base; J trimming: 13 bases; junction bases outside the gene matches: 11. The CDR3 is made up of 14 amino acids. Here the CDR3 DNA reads TGTGCCAGCAGCGTATCGGGACAGTTTGGGGAGCAGTACTTC. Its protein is CASSVSGQFGEQYF.

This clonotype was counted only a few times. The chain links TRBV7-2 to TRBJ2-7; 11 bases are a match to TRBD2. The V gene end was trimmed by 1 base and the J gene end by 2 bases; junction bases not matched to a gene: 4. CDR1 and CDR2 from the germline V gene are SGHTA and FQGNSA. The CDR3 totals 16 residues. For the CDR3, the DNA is TGTGCCAGCAGCTTAGTTTTTAGCGGGAGGGCCTACGAGCAGTACTTC. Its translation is CASSLVFSGRAYEQYF. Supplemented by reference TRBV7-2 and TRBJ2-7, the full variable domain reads GAGVSQSPSNKVTEKGKDVELRCDPISGHTALYWYRQSLGQGLEFLIYFQGNSAPDKSGLPSDRFSAERTGGSVSTLTIQRTQQEDSAVYLCASSLVFSGRAYEQYFGPGTRLTVT.

CDR3 sequence: CASSLSGQGTQETQYF. The CDR3, as DNA: TGTGCCAGCAGTTTATCCGGTCAGGGGACCCAAGAGACCCAGTACTTC. This rearrangement joins TRBV27 to TRBJ2-5; possibly TRBD1 for D (6 bases). This CDR3 spans 16 amino acids. V was clipped by 0 bases and J by 1 base, with 12 bases between them. Germline CDR1 and CDR2: MNHEY and SMNVEV (reference sequence).

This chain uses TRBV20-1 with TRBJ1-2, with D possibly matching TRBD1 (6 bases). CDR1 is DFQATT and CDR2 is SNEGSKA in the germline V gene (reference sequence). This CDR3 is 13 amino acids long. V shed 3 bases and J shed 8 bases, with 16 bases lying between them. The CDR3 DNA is TGCAGTGCTAGGAGCCGGACAGTAGCCGGCTACACCTTC. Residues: CSARSRTVAGYTF.

CDR3 region: CASSLYTVAGDTDTQYF. Written as DNA, the CDR3 is TGTGCCAGCAGCCTTTATACGGTAGCGGGGGACACAGATACGCAGTATTTT. This chain links TRBV3-1 with TRBJ2-3, with 9 bases that match TRBD2. The CDR3 is 17 residues long. Per the germline V gene, CDR1 is LGHDT and CDR2 is YNNKEL (reference sequence). V shed 4 bases and J 2 bases; nucleotides not matched to a gene: 10.

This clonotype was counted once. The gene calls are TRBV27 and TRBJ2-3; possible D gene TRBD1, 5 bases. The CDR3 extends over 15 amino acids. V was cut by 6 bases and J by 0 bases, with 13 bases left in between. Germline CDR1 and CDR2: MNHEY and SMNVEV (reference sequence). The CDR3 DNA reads TGTGCCAGCAGACCTCGGACAATTAGCACAGATACGCAGTATTTT. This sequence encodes CASRPRTISTDTQYF.

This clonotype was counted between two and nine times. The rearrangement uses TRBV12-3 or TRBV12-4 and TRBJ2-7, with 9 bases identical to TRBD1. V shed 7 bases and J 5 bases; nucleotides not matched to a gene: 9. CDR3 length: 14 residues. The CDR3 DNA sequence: TGTGCCAGCACCTCACAGGGGGCGTCCCACGAGCAGTACTTC. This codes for CASTSQGASHEQYF.

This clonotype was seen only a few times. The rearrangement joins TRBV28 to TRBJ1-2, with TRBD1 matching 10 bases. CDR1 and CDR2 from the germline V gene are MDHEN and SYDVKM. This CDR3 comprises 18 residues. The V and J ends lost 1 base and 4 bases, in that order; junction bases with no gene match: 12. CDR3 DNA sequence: TGTGCCAGCAGTTTATTCGGGACAGGGGCCGGCTCCCTCTATGGCTACACCTTC. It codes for CASSLFGTGAGSLYGYTF.

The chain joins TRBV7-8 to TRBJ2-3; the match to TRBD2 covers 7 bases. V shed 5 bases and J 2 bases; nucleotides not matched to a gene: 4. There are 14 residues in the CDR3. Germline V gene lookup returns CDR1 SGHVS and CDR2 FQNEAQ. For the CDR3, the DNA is TGTGCCAGCAGCCCCGGGACTACCACAGATACGCAGTATTTT. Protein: CASSPGTTTDTQYF.

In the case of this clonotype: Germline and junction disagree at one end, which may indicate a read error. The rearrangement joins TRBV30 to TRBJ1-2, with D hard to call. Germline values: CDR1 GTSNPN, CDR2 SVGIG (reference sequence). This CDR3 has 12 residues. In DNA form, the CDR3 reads TGTGCCTGGAGAAAAAGGATCTATGACTACACCTTC. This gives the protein CAWRKRIYDYTF.

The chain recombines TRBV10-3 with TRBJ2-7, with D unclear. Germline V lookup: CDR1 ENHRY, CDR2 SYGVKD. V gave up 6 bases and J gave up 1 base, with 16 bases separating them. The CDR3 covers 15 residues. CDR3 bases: TGTGCCATCAGGTCGGGCCAAGCCCTTTCCTACGAGCAGTACTTC. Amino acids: CAIRSGQALSYEQYF.